Sequencing of this T cell receptor (beta chain) was carried out in a study of blood T cell repertoires in COVID-19. Deletions cut 10 bases from V and 2 bases from J, with 12 bases between. There are 12 residues in the CDR3. Original handling: How many nucleated cells were present was estimated from reference gene primer amplification. Using immunoSEQ multiplex PCR, the repertoire was profiled, and TCRdb retains in-frame clones only, with some absent. The V and J calls and the clone size are those of that table, but D and trimming were determined from the DNA. Here the sample spans fewer than 250,000 clones, roughly nine tenths being singletons.

The sequencing sample was made of peripheral blood. V and J are TRBV12-3 or TRBV12-4 and TRBJ2-7; weak D call: TRBD2 (6 bases). The sequence came from a man in his forties or fifties with acute or convalescent COVID-19. CDR3 nucleotides: TGTGCCACCCGGGCGGGACCCTACGAGCAGTACTTC. It yields the protein CATRAGPYEQYF.